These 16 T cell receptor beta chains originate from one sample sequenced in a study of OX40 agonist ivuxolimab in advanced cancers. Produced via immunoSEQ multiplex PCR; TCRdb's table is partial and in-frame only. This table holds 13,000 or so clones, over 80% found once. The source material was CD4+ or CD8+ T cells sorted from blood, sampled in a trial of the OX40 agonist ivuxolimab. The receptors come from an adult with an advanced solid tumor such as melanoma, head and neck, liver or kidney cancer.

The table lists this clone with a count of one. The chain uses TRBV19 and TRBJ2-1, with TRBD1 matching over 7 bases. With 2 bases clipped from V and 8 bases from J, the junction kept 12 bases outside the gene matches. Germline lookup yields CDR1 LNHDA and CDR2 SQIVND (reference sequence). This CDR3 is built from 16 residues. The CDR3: CASSIRQGEFLDEQFF. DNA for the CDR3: TGTGCCAGTAGTATAAGGCAGGGGGAGTTCTTAGATGAGCAGTTCTTC.

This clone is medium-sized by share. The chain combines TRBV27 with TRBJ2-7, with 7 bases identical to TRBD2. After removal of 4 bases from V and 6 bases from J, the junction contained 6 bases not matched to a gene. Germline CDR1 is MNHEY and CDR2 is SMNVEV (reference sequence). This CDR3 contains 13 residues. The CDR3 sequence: CASSSTSEGEQYF. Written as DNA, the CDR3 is TGTGCCAGCAGTTCCACTAGCGAGGGCGAGCAGTACTTC.

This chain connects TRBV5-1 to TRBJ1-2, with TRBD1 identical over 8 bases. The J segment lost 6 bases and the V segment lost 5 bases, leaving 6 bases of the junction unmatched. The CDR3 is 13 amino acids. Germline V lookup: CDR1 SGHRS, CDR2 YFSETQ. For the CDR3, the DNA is TGCGCCAGCAGGCCTACAGGGGGGGATGGCTACACCTTC. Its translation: CASRPTGGDGYTF.

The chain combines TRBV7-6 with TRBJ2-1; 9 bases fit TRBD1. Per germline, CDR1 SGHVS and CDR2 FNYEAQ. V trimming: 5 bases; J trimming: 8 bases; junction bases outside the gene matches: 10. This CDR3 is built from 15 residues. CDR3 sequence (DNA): TGTGCCAGCAGCCCGGGACAGGGAGCCATGGATGAGCAGTTCTTC. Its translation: CASSPGQGAMDEQFF.

CDR3 residues: CASSLLQGPTGELFF. The CDR3, as DNA: TGTGCCAGCAGCTTGTTACAGGGACCCACCGGGGAGCTGTTTTTT. This rearrangement joins TRBV7-6 to TRBJ2-2; tentative D call: TRBD1 (6 bases). V dropped 3 bases and J dropped 4 bases, with 12 bases sitting between them. CDR1 and CDR2 (germline): SGHVS, FNYEAQ. The CDR3 consists of 15 residues.

This CDR3 is CASSKEDRVNYGYTF. The CDR3 DNA sequence: TGTGCCAGCAGCAAAGAAGACAGGGTTAACTATGGCTACACCTTC. The rearrangement links TRBV21-1 to TRBJ1-2; whether TRBD1, the table's D call, matches the DNA was not checked. TRBV21-1 is shown as a pseudogene. The length of the CDR3 is 15 residues.

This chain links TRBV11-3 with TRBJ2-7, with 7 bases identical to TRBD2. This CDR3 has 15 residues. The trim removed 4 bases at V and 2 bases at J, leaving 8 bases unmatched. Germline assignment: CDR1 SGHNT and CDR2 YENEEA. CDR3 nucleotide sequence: TGTGCCAGCAGCTCCCGGGAGGTACCTCCCTACGAGCAGTACTTC. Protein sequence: CASSSREVPPYEQYF.

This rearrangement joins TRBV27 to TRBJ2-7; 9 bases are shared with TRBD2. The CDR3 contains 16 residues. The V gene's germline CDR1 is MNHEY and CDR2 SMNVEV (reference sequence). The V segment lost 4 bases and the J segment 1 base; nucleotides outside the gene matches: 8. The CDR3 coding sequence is TGTGCCAGCAGTTCGCGGGGGGGAGTAAGGTCCTACGAGCAGTACTTC. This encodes CASSSRGGVRSYEQYF.

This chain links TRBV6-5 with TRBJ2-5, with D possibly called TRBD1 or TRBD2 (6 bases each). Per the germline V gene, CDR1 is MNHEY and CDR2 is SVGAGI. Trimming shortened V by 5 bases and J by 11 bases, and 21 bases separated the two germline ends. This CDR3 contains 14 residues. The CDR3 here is CASSGGTWIGEQYF. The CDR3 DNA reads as TGTGCCAGCAGTGGGGGGACATGGATTGGGGAGCAGTACTTC.

CDR3 nucleotides: TGTGCCAGCAGTTACCCGGAGGGGTTACCCTACGAGCAGTACTTC. It is translated as CASSYPEGLPYEQYF. The gene calls are TRBV6-6 and TRBJ2-7, with D possibly TRBD2 on 6 matching bases. Germline-derived CDR1 and CDR2 are MNHNY and SVGAGI (reference sequence). V lost 2 bases and J lost 2, with 13 bases in between. The CDR3 is made up of 15 amino acids.

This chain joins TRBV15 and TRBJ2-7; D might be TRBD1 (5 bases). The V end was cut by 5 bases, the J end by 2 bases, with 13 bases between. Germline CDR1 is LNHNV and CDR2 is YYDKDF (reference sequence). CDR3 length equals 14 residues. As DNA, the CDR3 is TGTGCCACCAGCTTACGACAGAGCACCTACGAGCAGTACTTC. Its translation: CATSLRQSTYEQYF.

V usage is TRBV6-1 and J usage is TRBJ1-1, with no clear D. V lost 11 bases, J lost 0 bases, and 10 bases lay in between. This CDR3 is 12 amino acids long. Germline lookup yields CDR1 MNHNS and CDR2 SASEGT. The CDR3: CAVTELNTEAFF. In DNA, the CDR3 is TGTGCCGTCACAGAGCTGAACACTGAAGCTTTCTTT.

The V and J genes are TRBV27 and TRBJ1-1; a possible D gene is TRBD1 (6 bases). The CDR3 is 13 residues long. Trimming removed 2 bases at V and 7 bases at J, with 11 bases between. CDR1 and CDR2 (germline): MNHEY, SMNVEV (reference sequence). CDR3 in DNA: TGTGCCAGCAGTTTAGGGGGCAGGGTTGAAGCTTTCTTT. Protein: CASSLGGRVEAFF.

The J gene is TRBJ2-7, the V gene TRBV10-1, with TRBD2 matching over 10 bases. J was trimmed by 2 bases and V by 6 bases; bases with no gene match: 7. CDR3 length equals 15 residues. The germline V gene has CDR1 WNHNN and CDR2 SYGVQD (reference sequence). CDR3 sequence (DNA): TGCGCCAGCAGCAAGCTAGCGGGGGAGACCTACGAGCAGTACTTC. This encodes CASSKLAGETYEQYF.

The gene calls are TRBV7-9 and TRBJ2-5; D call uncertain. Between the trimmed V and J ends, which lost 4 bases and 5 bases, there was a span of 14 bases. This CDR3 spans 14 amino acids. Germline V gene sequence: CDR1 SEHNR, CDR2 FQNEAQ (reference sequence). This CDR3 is CASSSITGAETQYF. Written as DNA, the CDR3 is TGTGCCAGCAGCTCGATCACCGGAGCGGAGACCCAGTACTTC.

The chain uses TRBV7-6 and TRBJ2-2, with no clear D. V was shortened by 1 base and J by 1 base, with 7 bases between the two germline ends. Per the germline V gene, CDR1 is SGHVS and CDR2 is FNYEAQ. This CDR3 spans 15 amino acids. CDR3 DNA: TGTGCCAGCAGCTTAGGAACAGTGAACACCGGGGAGCTGTTTTTT. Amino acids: CASSLGTVNTGELFF.